This TCR beta chain was sequenced for a study of blood T cells in healthy people across ages. General study points: The unknown donor CMV status may have confounded expanded clonotype changes. Across the age range, TCR beta diversity per million T cells fell in a roughly linear way.

A note on this clonotype: Its antigen is unidentified. The junction and the germline gene differ at one end; a read error may be behind it.

Together with a sample-barcoded 5' primer, a J-beta primer mix was included in a second PCR lasting about 7 to 12 cycles. No fewer than 3 million CDR3-containing paired-end reads came from each sample. TCRdb itself ran the 5' RACE reads through MiXCR, one entry per CDR3 protein. Of hundreds of thousands of distinct CDR3 sequences in the sample, about 52% are singletons; the top ten hold roughly 31%. CDR1 is DFQATT and CDR2 is SNEGSKA in the germline V gene (reference sequence). This CDR3 contains 12 residues. No fewer than 7 million PBMCs went into each sample. The rearrangement joins TRBV20-1 to TRBJ1-2; D unresolved. This clonotype originated in a woman aged 60-70 years in good health. The sample taken for sequencing was blood. CDR3 sequence reads: CSAPPSGVGYTF. CDR3 in DNA: TGTAGTGCTCCACCCAGCGGGGTTGGCTACACCTTC.